The sequence of this T cell receptor beta chain was determined in a study of cytomegalovirus exposure and HLA in healthy donors. General observations from the study: Sequencing likely caused a cluster of highly shared sequence variants.

With regard to this clone: Its antigen is still unknown. The same CDR3 arises from other DNA sequences in this sample as well.

PCR primers comprised 60 Vbeta and 13 Jbeta primers. Some clones are missing from TCRdb's copy, which holds only in-frame ones; the method was immunoSEQ multiplex PCR. The repertoire consists of approximately 100,000 clones, with about two thirds occurring once and the leading ten covering 2.8%. Sequencing used PBMCs. The receptor's source is a female donor in good health and CMV-seronegative.

CDR3 residues: CAIRGTSGSYEQYF. CDR3 DNA: TGTGCCATCAGGGGGACTAGCGGGAGCTACGAGCAGTACTTC. J is TRBJ2-7 and V is TRBV10-3; 14 nucleotides agree with TRBD2. Germline CDR1 ENHRY, CDR2 SYGVKD. The CDR3 consists of 14 residues. V dropped 6 bases and J dropped 3; count of bases not matched to a gene: 1.